The T cell receptor beta chain under discussion was sequenced for a study of shared clonotypes between healthy human individuals. At a deep level, the assay was run. In the source study's methods: Owing to the provision of junction-only sequences devoid of quality scores by immunoSEQ, filtering differed. Profiled with immunoSEQ multiplex PCR; TCRdb holds only in-frame clones, not every one. The D gene and trimming were derived from the DNA, and the V and J assignments and clone size from that table. The top ten clones hold about 1.1% of a sample with 2 million or so clones, just under 95% of them seen once. Broader study findings: For naive CD4 cells, roughly 5% of clonotypes were shared across a handful of donors. Memory subsets had estimated richness that was generally smaller than that of naive subsets.

This clone was seen once. No antigen is known for it. Naive-designated CD8 cells lacked CD45RO, were positively enriched for CCR7, and omitted terminally differentiated effector memory CD45RA+ cells. After removal of 0 bases from V and 7 bases from J, the junction contained 9 bases not matched to a gene. In germline, CDR1 is SGHAT, CDR2 FQNNGV. The CDR3 extends over 15 amino acids. Source material: naive CD8+ T cells sorted from blood. V usage is TRBV11-2 and J usage is TRBJ2-7; 7 bases map to TRBD1. This sequence was found in a man aged 18 to 29 in good health. CDR3 bases: TGTGCCAGCAGCTTAGACGCGACAGGGATGCGGGAGCAGTACTTC. Translated, it gives CASSLDATGMREQYF. Full variable domain (rest looked up from reference TRBV11-2 and TRBJ2-7): EAGVAQSPRYKIIEKRQSVAFWCNPISGHATLYWYQQILGQGPKLLIQFQNNGVVDDSQLPKDRFSAERLKGVDSTLKIQPAKLEDSAVYLCASSLDATGMREQYFGPGTRLTVT.